Listed below are T cell receptor beta chains from one sample, sequenced in a study of regulatory T cells in long-lasting Graves disease. Each CDR3 protein is one row after TCRdb ran MiXCR on the multiplex PCR reads. This sample carries 450,000 or so distinct CDR3 sequences, around 20% of them seen once, and the ten largest clones take 6.5% to 10%. The sequencing used peripheral blood mononuclear cells (PBMCs), collected when the disease was refractory, from a patient treated with antithyroid drugs. The receptors were sampled from a female donor with Graves disease. The conserved cysteine and the conserved F or W are not part of the CDR3 here. The order of the fields is V gene, CDR3 length, J gene, clone size, CDR3 protein. Expanded clones are given a class, and other clones once, few, many or no size at all.

V: TRBV2; length: 14; J: TRBJ1-2; size: many; CDR3: ASSEQPGHLGLGYT
V: TRBV6-1; length: 11; J: TRBJ2-5; size: many; CDR3: ASRGSGQETQY
V: TRBV4-2; length: 14; J: TRBJ2-3; size: .; CDR3: ASRPRVAGAKDTQY
V: TRBV7-2; length: 15; J: TRBJ2-7; size: .; CDR3: ASSLAAGTSGSYEQY
V: TRBV27; length: 12; J: TRBJ2-7; size: many; CDR3: ASSFLGPHYEQY
V: TRBV10-3; length: 11; J: TRBJ2-7; size: .; CDR3: AISLLSSYEQY
V: TRBV7-3; length: 13; J: TRBJ2-2; size: few; CDR3: ASSQRASTTGELF
V: TRBV7-2; length: 14; J: TRBJ2-5; size: many; CDR3: ASSLASTVDFETQY
V: TRBV12-3/TRBV12-4; length: 13; J: TRBJ2-7; size: many; CDR3: ASSLSPRVPGEQY
V: TRBV6-1; length: 15; J: TRBJ2-7; size: few; CDR3: ASSHGPSGSPPYEQY
V: TRBV2; length: 14; J: TRBJ2-7; size: many; CDR3: ASKFEASGVSYEQY
V: TRBV5-6; length: 14; J: TRBJ2-7; size: once; CDR3: ASSLQLTGAGHEQY
V: TRBV6-2/TRBV6-3; length: 13; J: TRBJ1-1; size: many; CDR3: ASSYPNSGNTEAF
V: TRBV7-2; length: 13; J: TRBJ2-4; size: many; CDR3: ASSLWSLGQNIQY
V: TRBV2; length: 9; J: TRBJ1-2; size: many; CDR3: ASSEKHGYT
V: TRBV5-5; length: 13; J: TRBJ1-2; size: few; CDR3: ASSSNDRGASGYT
V: TRBV6-1; length: 13; J: TRBJ1-6; size: few; CDR3: ASSRGTSYNSPLH
V: TRBV20-1; length: 13; J: TRBJ2-7; size: .; CDR3: SANPTSGSLYEQY
V: TRBV30; length: 12; J: TRBJ1-1; size: .; CDR3: AWSGDRRNTEAF
V: TRBV5-1; length: 12; J: TRBJ2-7; size: many; CDR3: ASRKRDGLYEQY
V: TRBV20-1; length: 13; J: TRBJ2-5; size: .; CDR3: SASGASANQETQY
V: TRBV28; length: 14; J: TRBJ2-2; size: .; CDR3: ASSHTGTGYPGELF
V: TRBV19; length: 13; J: TRBJ2-7; size: .; CDR3: ASSIAGTGIYEQY
V: TRBV28; length: 11; J: TRBJ1-2; size: many; CDR3: ASSLMLSKGYT
V: TRBV20-1; length: 9; J: TRBJ2-5; size: .; CDR3: SAHLQETQY
V: TRBV7-2; length: 13; J: TRBJ2-7; size: many; CDR3: ASSLASGTTYEQY
V: TRBV25-1; length: 11; J: TRBJ1-4; size: .; CDR3: ASSPPGRGELF
V: TRBV7-3; length: 14; J: TRBJ2-3; size: .; CDR3: ASSVGTSPSADTQY
V: TRBV27; length: 14; J: TRBJ2-7; size: few; CDR3: ASSFSLAQGAGEQY
V: TRBV11-2; length: 13; J: TRBJ2-7; size: many; CDR3: ASSLTDRGLWEQY
V: TRBV5-4; length: 13; J: TRBJ2-7; size: .; CDR3: ASSSLAGGPGEQY